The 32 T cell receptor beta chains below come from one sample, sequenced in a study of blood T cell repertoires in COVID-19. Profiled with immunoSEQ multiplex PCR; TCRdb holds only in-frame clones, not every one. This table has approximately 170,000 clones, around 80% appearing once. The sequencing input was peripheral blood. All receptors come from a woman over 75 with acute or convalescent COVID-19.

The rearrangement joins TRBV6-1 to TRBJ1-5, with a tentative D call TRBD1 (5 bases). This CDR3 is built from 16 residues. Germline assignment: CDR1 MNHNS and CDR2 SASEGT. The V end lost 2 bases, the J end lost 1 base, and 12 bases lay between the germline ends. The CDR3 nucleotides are TGTGCCAGCAGTGAACATTGGGGGAGGAGCAATCAGCCCCAGCATTTT. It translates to CASSEHWGRSNQPQHF.

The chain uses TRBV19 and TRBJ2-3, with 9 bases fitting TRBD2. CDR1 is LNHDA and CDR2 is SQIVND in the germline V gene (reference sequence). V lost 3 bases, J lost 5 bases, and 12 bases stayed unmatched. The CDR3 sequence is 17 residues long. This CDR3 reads CASSMTSGALGGDTQYF. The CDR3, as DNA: TGTGCCAGTAGTATGACTAGCGGTGCCCTCGGGGGAGATACGCAGTATTTT.

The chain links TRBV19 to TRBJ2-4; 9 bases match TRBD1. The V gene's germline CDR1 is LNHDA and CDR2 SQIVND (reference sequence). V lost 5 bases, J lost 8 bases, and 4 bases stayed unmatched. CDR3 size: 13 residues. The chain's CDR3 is CASSSWDRDIQYF. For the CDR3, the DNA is TGTGCCAGTAGTTCTTGGGACAGGGACATTCAGTACTTC. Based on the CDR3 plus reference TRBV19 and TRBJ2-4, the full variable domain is DGGITQSPKYLFRKEGQNVTLSCEQNLNHDAMYWYRQDPGQGLRLIYYSQIVNDFQKGDIAEGYSVSREKKESFPLTVTSAQKNPTAFYLCASSSWDRDIQYFGAGTRLSVL.

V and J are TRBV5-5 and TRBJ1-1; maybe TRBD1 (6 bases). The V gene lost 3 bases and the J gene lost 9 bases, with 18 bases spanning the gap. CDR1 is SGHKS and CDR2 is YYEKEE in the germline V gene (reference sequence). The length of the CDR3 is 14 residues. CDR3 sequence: CASSWGGGNDKAFF. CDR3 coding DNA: TGTGCCAGCAGCTGGGGGGGCGGCAACGATAAAGCTTTCTTT.

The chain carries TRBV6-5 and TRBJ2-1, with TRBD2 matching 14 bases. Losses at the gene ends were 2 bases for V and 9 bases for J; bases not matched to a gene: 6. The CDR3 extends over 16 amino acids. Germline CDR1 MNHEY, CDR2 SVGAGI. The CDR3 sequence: CASSYDGLAGGGEQFF. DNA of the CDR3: TGTGCCAGCAGTTACGACGGACTAGCGGGGGGAGGTGAGCAGTTCTTC.

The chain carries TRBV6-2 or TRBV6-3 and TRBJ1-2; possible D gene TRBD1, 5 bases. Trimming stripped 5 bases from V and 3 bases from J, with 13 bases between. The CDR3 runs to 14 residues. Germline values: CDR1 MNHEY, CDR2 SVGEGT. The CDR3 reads CASSTAGADYGYTF. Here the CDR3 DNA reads TGTGCCAGCAGTACGGCTGGGGCGGACTATGGCTACACCTTC.

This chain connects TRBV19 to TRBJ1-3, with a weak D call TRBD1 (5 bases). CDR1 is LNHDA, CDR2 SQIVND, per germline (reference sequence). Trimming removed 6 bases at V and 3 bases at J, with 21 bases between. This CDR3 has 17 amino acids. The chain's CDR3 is CASRRAVGRANGNTIYF. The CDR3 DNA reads TGTGCCAGTAGAAGGGCCGTCGGCAGGGCCAATGGAAACACCATATATTTT.

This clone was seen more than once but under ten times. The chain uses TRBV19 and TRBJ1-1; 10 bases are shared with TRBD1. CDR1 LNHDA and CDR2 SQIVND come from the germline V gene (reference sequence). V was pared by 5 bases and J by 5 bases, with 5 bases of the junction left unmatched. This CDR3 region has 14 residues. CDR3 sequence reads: CASSPWDRGTEAFF. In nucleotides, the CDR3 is TGTGCCAGTAGTCCCTGGGACAGGGGTACTGAAGCTTTCTTT.

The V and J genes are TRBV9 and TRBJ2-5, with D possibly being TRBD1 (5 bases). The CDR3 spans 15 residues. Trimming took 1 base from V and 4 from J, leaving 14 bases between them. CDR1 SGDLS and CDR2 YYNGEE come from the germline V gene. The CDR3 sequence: CASSVMDGAAETQYF. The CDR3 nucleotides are TGTGCCAGCAGCGTAATGGATGGGGCGGCAGAGACCCAGTACTTC. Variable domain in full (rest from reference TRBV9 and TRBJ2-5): DSGVTQTPKHLITATGQRVTLRCSPRSGDLSVYWYQQSLDQGLQFLIQYYNGEERAKGNILERFSAQQFPDLHSELNLSSLELGDSALYFCASSVMDGAAETQYFGPGTRLLVL.

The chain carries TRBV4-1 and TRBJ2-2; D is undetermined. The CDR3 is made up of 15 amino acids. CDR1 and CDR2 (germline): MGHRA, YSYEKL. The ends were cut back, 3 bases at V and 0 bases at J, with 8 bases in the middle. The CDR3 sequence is CASSHFSSNTGELFF. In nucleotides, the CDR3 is TGCGCCAGCAGCCACTTTAGTTCGAACACCGGGGAGCTGTTTTTT.

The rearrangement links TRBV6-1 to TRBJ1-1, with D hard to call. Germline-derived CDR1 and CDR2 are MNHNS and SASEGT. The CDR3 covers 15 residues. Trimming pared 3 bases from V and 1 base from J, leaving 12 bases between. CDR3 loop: CASSDFGLGNTEAFF. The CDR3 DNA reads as TGTGCCAGCAGTGATTTTGGACTGGGGAACACTGAAGCTTTCTTT.

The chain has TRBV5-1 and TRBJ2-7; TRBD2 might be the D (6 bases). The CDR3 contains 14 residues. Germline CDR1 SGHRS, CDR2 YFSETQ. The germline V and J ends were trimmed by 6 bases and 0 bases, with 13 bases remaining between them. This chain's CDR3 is CASKEGQPSYEQYF. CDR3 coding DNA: TGCGCCAGCAAGGAGGGTCAACCCTCCTACGAGCAGTACTTC.

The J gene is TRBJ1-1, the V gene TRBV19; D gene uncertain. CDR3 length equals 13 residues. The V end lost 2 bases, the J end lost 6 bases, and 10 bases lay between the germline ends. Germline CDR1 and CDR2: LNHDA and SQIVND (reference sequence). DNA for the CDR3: TGTGCCAGTAGTATAACCGGGAGGCCTGAAGCTTTCTTT. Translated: CASSITGRPEAFF.

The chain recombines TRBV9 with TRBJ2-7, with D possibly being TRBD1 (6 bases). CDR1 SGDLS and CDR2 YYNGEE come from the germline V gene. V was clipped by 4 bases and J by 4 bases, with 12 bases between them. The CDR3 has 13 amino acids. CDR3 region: CASSPGTGYEQYF. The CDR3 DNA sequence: TGTGCCAGCAGCCCAGGTACAGGGTACGAGCAGTACTTC. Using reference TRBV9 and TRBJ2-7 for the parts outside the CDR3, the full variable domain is DSGVTQTPKHLITATGQRVTLRCSPRSGDLSVYWYQQSLDQGLQFLIQYYNGEERAKGNILERFSAQQFPDLHSELNLSSLELGDSALYFCASSPGTGYEQYFGPGTRLTVT.

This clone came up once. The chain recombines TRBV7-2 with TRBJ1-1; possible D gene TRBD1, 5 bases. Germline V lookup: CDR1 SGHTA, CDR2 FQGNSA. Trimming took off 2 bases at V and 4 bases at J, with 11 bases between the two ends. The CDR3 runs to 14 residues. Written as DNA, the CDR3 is TGTGCCAGCAGCTTACACGGCAGGGCCACTGAAGCTTTCTTT. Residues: CASSLHGRATEAFF.

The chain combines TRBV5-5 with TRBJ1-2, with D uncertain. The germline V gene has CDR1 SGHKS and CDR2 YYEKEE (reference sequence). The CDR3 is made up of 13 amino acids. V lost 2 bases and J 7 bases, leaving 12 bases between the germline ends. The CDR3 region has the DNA TGTGCCAGCAGCTTCGACCGGACTAGTGGCTACACCTTC. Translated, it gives CASSFDRTSGYTF.

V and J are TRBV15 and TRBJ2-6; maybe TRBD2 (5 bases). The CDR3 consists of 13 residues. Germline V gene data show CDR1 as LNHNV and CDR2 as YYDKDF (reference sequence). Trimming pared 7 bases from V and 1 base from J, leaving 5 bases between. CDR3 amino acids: CATTGSGANVLTF. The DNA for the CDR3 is TGTGCCACCACGGGATCTGGGGCCAACGTCCTGACTTTC.

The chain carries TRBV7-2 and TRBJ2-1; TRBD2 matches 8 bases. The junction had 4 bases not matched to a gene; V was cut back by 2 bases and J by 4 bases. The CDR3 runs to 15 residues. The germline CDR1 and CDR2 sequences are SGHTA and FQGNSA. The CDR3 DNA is TGTGCCAGCAGCTTAATGTCTAGCGGGTACAATGAGCAGTTCTTC. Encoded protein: CASSLMSSGYNEQFF.

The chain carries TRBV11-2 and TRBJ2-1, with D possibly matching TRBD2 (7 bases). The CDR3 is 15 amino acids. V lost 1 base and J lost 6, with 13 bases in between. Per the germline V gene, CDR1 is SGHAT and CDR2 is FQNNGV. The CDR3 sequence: CASSLGGGPVNEQFF. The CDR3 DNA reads TGTGCCAGCAGCTTAGGCGGGGGCCCGGTCAATGAGCAGTTCTTC.

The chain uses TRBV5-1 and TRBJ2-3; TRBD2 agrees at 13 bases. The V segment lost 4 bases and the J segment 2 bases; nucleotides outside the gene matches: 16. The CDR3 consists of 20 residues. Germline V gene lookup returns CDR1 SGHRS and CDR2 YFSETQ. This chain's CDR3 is CASSTPSGTSGIGITDTQYF. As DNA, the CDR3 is TGCGCCAGCAGCACACCCTCCGGGACTAGCGGGATAGGAATCACAGATACGCAGTATTTT.

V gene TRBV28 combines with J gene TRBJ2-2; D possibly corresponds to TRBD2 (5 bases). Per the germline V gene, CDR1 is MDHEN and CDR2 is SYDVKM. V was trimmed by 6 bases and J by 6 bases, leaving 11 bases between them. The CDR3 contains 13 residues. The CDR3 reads CASRAPGAGELFF. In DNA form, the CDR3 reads TGTGCCAGCAGAGCCCCCGGGGCCGGGGAGCTGTTTTTT. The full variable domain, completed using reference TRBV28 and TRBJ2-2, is DVKVTQSSRYLVKRTGEKVFLECVQDMDHENMFWYRQDPGLGLRLIYFSYDVKMKEKGDIPEGYSVSREKKERFSLILESASTNQTSMYLCASRAPGAGELFFGEGSRLTVL.

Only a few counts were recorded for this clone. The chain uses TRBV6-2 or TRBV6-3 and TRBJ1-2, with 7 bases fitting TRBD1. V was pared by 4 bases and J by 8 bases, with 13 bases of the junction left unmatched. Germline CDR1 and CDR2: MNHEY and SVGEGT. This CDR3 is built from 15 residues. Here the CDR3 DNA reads TGTGCCAGCAGTTTCTACGACGGGACAGAAAACGGCTACACCTTC. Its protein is CASSFYDGTENGYTF.

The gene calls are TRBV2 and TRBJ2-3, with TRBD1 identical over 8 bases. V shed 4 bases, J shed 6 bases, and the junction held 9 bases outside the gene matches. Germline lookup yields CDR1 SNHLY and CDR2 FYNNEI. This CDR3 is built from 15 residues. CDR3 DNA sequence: TGTGCCAGCAGTGTTCGGCGGCAGGGGGCCGATACGCAGTATTTT. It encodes CASSVRRQGADTQYF.

Here the CDR3 DNA reads TGTGCCAGTAGTATAGTAGGACACGGTCGACGAACACAAGAGACCCAGTACTTC. The encoded protein is CASSIVGHGRRTQETQYF. The V and J genes are TRBV19 and TRBJ2-5; perhaps TRBD1 as D (5 bases). The V end lost 1 base, the J end lost 2 bases, and 20 bases lay between the germline ends. The V gene's germline CDR1 is LNHDA and CDR2 SQIVND (reference sequence). This CDR3 spans 18 amino acids. The entire variable domain, with the rest obtained from reference TRBV19 and TRBJ2-5, is as follows: DGGITQSPKYLFRKEGQNVTLSCEQNLNHDAMYWYRQDPGQGLRLIYYSQIVNDFQKGDIAEGYSVSREKKESFPLTVTSAQKNPTAFYLCASSIVGHGRRTQETQYFGPGTRLLVL.

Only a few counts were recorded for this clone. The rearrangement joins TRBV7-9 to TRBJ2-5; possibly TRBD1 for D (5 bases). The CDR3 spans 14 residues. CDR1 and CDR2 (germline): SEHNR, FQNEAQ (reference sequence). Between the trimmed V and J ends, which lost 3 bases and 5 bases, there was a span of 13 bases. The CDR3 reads CASSLDTKFETQYF. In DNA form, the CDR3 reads TGTGCCAGCAGCTTGGACACGAAGTTTGAGACCCAGTACTTC.

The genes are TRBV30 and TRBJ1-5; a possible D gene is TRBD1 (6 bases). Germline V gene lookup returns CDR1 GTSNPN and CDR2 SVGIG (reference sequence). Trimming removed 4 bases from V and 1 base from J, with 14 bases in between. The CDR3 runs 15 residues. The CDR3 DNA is TGTGCCTGGACCCCGGGACAATCGAGCAATCAGCCCCAGCATTTT. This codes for CAWTPGQSSNQPQHF.

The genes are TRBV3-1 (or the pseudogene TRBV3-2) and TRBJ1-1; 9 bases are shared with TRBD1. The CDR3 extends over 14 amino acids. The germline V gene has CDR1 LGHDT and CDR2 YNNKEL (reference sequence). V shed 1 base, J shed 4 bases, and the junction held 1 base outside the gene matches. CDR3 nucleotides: TGTGCCAGCAGCCAAGGGGACAGGGTCACTGAAGCTTTCTTT. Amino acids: CASSQGDRVTEAFF.

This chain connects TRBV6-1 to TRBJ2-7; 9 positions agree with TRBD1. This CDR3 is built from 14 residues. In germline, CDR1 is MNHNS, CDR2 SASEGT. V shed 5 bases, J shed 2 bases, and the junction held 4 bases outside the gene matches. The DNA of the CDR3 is TGTGCCAGCAGTCGGGACAGGGCAGCCTACGAGCAGTACTTC. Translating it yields CASSRDRAAYEQYF.

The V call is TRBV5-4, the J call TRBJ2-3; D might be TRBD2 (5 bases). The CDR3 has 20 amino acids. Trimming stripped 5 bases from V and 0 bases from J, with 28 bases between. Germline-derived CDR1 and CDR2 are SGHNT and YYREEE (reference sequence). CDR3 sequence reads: CASSFTRGIRGSPSTDTQYF. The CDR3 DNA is TGTGCCAGCAGTTTTACTAGAGGGATAAGAGGGTCCCCAAGCACAGATACGCAGTATTTT.

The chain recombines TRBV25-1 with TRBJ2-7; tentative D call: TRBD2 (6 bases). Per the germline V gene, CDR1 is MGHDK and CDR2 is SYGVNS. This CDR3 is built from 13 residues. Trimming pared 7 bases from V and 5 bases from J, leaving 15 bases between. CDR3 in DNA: TGTGCCAGCAACTCGGACTGGGGGGACGAGCAGTACTTC. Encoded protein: CASNSDWGDEQYF.

The chain's CDR3 is CASSSKGWETQYF. CDR3 nucleotide sequence: TGTGCCAGCAGTTCCAAGGGGTGGGAGACCCAGTACTTC. V gene TRBV12-3 or TRBV12-4 combines with J gene TRBJ2-5; tentative D call: TRBD1 (5 bases). Trimming cost V 4 bases and J 5 bases, with 11 bases left between them. The CDR3 has 13 amino acids.

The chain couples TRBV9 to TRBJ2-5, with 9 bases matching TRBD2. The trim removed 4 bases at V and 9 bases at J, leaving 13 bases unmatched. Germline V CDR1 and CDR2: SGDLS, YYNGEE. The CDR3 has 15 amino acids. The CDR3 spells CASSRVAGAPGPQYF. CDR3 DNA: TGTGCCAGCAGCCGGGTAGCGGGGGCCCCTGGGCCCCAGTACTTC.